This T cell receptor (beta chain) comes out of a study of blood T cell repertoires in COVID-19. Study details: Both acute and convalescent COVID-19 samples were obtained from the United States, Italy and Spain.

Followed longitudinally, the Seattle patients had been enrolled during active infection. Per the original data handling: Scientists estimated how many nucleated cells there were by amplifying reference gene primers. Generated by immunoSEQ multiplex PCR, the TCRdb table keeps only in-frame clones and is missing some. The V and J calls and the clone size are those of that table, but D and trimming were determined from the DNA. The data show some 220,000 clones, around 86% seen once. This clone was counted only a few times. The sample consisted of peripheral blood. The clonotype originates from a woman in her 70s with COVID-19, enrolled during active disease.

The DNA of the CDR3 is TGTGCCAGCAGTGGGCCCGAAGGGGTAGGGTCCTATAATTCACCCCTCCACTTT. Protein sequence: CASSGPEGVGSYNSPLHF. The chain joins TRBV6-1 to TRBJ1-6; D perhaps matches TRBD1 (5 bases). The V end was cut by 4 bases, the J end by 1 base, with 17 bases between. The CDR3 is made up of 18 amino acids. The V gene's germline CDR1 is MNHNS and CDR2 SASEGT.